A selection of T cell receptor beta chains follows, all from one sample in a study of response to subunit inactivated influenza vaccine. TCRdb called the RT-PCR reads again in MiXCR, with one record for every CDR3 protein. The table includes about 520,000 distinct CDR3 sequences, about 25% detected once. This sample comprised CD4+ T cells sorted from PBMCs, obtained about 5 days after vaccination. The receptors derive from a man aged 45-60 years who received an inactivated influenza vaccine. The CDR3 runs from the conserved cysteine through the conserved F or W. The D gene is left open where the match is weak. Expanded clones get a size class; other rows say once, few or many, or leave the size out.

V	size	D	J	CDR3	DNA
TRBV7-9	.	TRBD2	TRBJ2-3	CASSLVGGLAFDTQYF	TGTGCCAGCAGCTTAGTCGGAGGACTAGCATTCGATACGCAGTATTTT
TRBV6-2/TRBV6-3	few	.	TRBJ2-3	CASSRVAEVTDTQYF	TGTGCCAGCAGTAGGGTAGCGGAGGTCACAGATACGCAGTATTTT
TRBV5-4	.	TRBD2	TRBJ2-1	CASSPRGRAVNEQFF	TGTGCCAGCAGCCCCCGTGGGAGGGCCGTAAATGAGCAGTTCTTC
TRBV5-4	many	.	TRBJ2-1	CASSLGVTDNEQFF	TGTGCCAGCAGCTTGGGGGTGACAGACAATGAGCAGTTCTTC
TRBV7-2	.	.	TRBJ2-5	CASNENTQETQYF	TGTGCCAGCAACGAGAATACGCAAGAGACCCAGTACTTC
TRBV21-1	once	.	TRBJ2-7	CASSKVRINYEQYF	TGTGCCAGCAGCAAAGTTCGGATCAACTACGAGCAGTACTTC
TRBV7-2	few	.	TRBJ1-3	CASSSYGRSPSGNTIYF	TGTGCCAGCAGCTCATATGGACGGAGCCCCTCTGGAAACACCATATATTTT
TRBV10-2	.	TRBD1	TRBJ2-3	CASSGQGLNTQYF	TGCGCCAGCTCGGGACAGGGGTTGAATACGCAGTATTTT
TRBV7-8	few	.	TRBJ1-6	CASSFTRDRYSPLHF	TGTGCCAGCAGCTTCACCAGGGACCGATATTCACCCCTCCACTTT
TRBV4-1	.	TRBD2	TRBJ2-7	CASSPHDGGYEQYF	TGCGCCAGCAGCCCTCATGACGGGGGGTACGAGCAGTACTTC
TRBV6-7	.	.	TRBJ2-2	CASSPHTSGTGELFF	TGTGCCAGCAGCCCGCATACTAGTGGCACCGGGGAGCTGTTTTTT
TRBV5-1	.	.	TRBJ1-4	CASSLRGEDEKLFF	TGCGCCAGCAGCTTGCGGGGGGAGGATGAAAAACTGTTTTTT
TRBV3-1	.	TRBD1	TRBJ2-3	CASSPRFGTGLTDTQYF	TGTGCCAGCAGCCCCCGTTTCGGGACAGGGCTCACAGATACGCAGTATTTT
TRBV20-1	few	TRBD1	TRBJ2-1	CSARGTQGWEQFF	TGCAGTGCTAGAGGAACACAGGGGTGGGAGCAGTTCTTC
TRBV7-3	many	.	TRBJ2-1	CASSLNYNEQFF	TGTGCCAGCAGCTTAAACTACAATGAGCAGTTCTTC
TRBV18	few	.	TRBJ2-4	CASSPPGGQNIQYF	TGTGCCAGCTCACCACCAGGGGGTCAAAACATTCAGTACTTC
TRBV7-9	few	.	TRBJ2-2	CASGGSASNTGELFF	TGTGCCAGCGGAGGTTCAGCCTCGAACACCGGGGAGCTGTTTTTT
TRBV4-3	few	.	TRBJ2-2	CASSQDWDGELFF	TGCGCCAGCAGCCAAGACTGGGATGGGGAGCTGTTTTTT
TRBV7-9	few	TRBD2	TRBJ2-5	CASTVSGARGETQYF	TGTGCCAGCACCGTCAGCGGGGCTCGAGGAGAGACCCAGTACTTC
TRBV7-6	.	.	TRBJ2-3	CASSSETYTDTQYF	TGTGCCAGCAGCTCCGAAACCTACACAGATACGCAGTATTTT
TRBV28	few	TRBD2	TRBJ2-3	CASSSRGSGVDTQYF	TGTGCCAGCAGTTCCCGTGGTAGCGGGGTAGATACGCAGTATTTT
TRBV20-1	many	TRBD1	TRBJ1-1	CSARDPQGDGAFF	TGCAGTGCTAGAGATCCGCAGGGGGATGGAGCTTTCTTT
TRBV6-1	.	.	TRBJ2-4	CASSVWGAKNIQYF	TGTGCCAGCAGTGTGTGGGGGGCCAAAAACATTCAGTACTTC
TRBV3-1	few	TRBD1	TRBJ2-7	CASSGGQNSYEQYF	TGTGCCAGCAGCGGGGGACAGAATTCCTACGAGCAGTACTTC
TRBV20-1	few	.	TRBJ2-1	CSADLLRASYNEQFF	TGCAGTGCTGACCTCCTGCGGGCCTCCTACAATGAGCAGTTCTTC
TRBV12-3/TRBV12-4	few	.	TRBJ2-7	CASSFGDNGDEQYF	TGTGCCAGCAGTTTTGGGGACAATGGAGACGAGCAGTACTTC
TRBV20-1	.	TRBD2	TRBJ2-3	CSASGRATSTDTQYF	TGCAGTGCTAGCGGGAGGGCAACTAGCACAGATACGCAGTATTTT
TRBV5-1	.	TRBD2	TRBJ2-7	CASSWTSAASSEQYF	TGCGCCAGCAGCTGGACTAGCGCGGCCTCCTCGGAGCAGTACTTC
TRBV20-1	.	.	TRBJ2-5	CSATDAGPAQYF	TGCAGTGCAACGGACGCGGGCCCAGCCCAGTACTTC
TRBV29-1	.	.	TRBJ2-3	CSVERFPTLDTQYF	TGCAGCGTTGAGCGGTTTCCCACTCTAGATACGCAGTATTTT
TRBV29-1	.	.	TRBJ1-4	CSTGGATNEKLFF	TGCAGCACCGGGGGTGCAACTAATGAAAAACTGTTTTTT
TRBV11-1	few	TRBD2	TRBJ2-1	CASSLAWASGSYNEQFF	TGTGCCAGCAGCTTAGCCTGGGCTAGCGGGAGTTACAATGAGCAGTTCTTC
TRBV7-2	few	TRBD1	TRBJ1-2	CASSSPGGQGYTF	TGTGCCAGCAGCTCGCCAGGGGGGCAAGGCTACACCTTC
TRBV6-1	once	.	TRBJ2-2	CASTNRETGELFF	TGTGCCAGCACCAACCGGGAAACCGGGGAGCTGTTTTTT
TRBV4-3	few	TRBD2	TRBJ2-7	CASSQDAGGSYEQYF	TGCGCCAGCAGCCAAGACGCGGGAGGAAGCTACGAGCAGTACTTC
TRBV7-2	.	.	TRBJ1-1	CASSPQNLKGTEAFF	TGTGCCAGCAGCCCCCAAAACTTAAAGGGGACTGAAGCTTTCTTT
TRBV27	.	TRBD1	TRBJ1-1	CASSSTYRDRAKAFF	TGTGCCAGCAGTTCGACGTACCGGGACAGGGCAAAAGCTTTCTTT
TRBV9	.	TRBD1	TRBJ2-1	CASSFGTVPLYEQFF	TGTGCCAGCAGTTTCGGGACAGTCCCCCTTTATGAGCAGTTCTTC
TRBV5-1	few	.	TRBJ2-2	CASSGQDSNTGELFF	TGCGCCAGCAGTGGGCAGGACTCGAACACCGGGGAGCTGTTTTTT
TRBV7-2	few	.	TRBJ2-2	CASSLANPGQGTGELFF	TGTGCCAGCAGCTTAGCGAATCCAGGACAAGGGACCGGGGAGCTGTTTTTT
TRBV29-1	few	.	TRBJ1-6	CSVIDGNSPLHF	TGCAGCGTTATAGATGGGAATTCACCCCTCCACTTT